This TCR beta chain appears in the sequencing data of a study of pediatric ulcerative colitis. This clone was found a few times. This CDR3 contains 11 residues. Deletions cut 0 bases from V and 13 bases from J, with 7 bases between. CDR1 and CDR2 from the germline V gene are MNHNS and SASEGT. Only in-frame clones appear in the TCRdb table, and some are missing; sequencing was by immunoSEQ multiplex PCR. The sample shows tens of thousands of clones, about 79% of them seen only once. During colonoscopy, one to two rectal pinch biopsies were collected. The V call is TRBV6-1, the J call TRBJ2-4, with unresolved D. This sequence originates from a girl aged 10 to 17 with moderate ulcerative colitis. Sample: gut tissue. CDR3 sequence reads: CASSEANGQYF. The CDR3 nucleotides are TGTGCCAGCAGTGAAGCCAACGGCCAGTACTTC.